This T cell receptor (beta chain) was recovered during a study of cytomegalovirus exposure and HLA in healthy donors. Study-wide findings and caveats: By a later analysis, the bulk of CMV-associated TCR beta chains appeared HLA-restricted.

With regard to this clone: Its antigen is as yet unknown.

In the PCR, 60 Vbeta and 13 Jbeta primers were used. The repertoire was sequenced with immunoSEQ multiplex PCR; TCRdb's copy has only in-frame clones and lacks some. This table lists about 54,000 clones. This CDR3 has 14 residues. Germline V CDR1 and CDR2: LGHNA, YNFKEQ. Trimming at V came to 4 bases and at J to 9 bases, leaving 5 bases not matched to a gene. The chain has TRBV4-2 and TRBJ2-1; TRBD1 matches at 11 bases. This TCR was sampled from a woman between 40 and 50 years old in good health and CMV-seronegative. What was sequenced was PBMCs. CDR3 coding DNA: TGTGCCAGCAGCCTAGGACAGGGGGCAGGTGAGCAGTTCTTC. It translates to CASSLGQGAGEQFF.